This T cell receptor (beta chain) is drawn from a study of blood T cell repertoires in COVID-19. Study at large: The United States, Italy and Spain were the sources of the acute and convalescent COVID-19 samples. PBMCs, B-cell-depleted T cells, or T cells provided the cDNA or gDNA that made up the material.

The CDR3 has 20 amino acids. Original data processing: Amplified reference gene primers provided the basis for estimating nucleated cell counts. Profiled with immunoSEQ multiplex PCR; TCRdb holds only in-frame clones, not every one. For V, J and clone size, that table is used; D and trimming come from the DNA. The sample lists tens of thousands of clones, 87% occurring once. The chain has TRBV21-1 and TRBJ2-2; TRBD2 is taken as the D call from the table, unchecked against the DNA. TRBV21-1 is a pseudogene segment. The sequencing input was peripheral blood. This TCR was recovered from a human donor in a cohort sampled during active COVID-19. The CDR3 protein is CASILSPDGDPPPNTGELFF. CDR3 coding DNA: TGTGCCAGCATCCTAAGCCCCGACGGAGATCCCCCACCGAACACCGGGGAGCTGTTTTTT.